This T cell receptor beta chain was profiled in a study of T cells in Graves' hyperthyroidism and ophthalmopathy. Study information: Peripheral blood sampling occurred at initial diagnosis, before any treatment.

Study results and limitations: In the blood, most expanded thyroid clonotypes above 0.001 appeared as well.

This clonotype was detected only a few times. The antigen remains unidentified. In the ophthalmopathy cohort, Clinical Activity Score was at least 3, NOSPECS grade at least 4, and duration under 3 months. Lactation, pregnancy, other autoimmune disease or uncontrolled infection led to exclusion of patients. There were TCR beta CDR3 regions amplified from RNA transcripts. First-round RT-PCR with HTBI primers amplified the TCR CDR3 region. TCRdb reprocessed the multiplex PCR reads with MiXCR, giving one entry per CDR3 protein. The table lists hundreds of thousands of distinct CDR3 sequences, around 13% of them singletons. Germline V CDR1 and CDR2: SGHDT, YYEEEE. V lost 4 bases and J 1 base, leaving 14 bases between the germline ends. The CDR3 consists of 16 residues.

The receptor's source is a woman between 40 and 50 years old with Graves' ophthalmopathy. Sequencing used blood. This chain uses TRBV5-6 with TRBJ2-2, with D maybe TRBD2 (6 bases). The CDR3 loop reads CASSLGLAENTGELFF. CDR3 in DNA: TGTGCCAGCAGCCTGGGATTAGCGGAGAACACCGGGGAGCTGTTTTTT.